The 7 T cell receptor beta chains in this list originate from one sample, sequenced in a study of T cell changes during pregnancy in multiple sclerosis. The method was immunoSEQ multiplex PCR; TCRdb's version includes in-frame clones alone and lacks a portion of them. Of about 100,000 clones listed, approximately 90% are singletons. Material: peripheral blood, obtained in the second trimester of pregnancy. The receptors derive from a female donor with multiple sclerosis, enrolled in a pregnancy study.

The chain's CDR3 is CAISESPGQGTEAFF. As DNA, the CDR3 is TGTGCCATCAGTGAGTCCCCGGGACAGGGCACTGAAGCTTTCTTT. The J gene is TRBJ1-1, the V gene TRBV10-3, with TRBD1 matching over 9 bases. Germline-derived CDR1 and CDR2 are ENHRY and SYGVKD. The ends lost 0 bases at V and 4 bases at J; junction bases unmatched: 3. CDR3 size: 15 residues.

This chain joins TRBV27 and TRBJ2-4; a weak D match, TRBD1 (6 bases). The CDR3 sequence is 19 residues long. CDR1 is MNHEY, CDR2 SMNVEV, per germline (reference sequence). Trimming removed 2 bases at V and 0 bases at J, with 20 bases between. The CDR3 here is CASSLLATGAIKAKNIQYF. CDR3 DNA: TGTGCCAGCAGTTTACTGGCGACAGGAGCAATTAAAGCCAAAAACATTCAGTACTTC.

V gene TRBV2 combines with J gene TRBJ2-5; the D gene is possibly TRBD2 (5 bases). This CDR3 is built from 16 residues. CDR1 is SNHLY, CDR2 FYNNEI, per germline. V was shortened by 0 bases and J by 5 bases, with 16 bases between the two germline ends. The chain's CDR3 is CASSEAGRGRGETQYF. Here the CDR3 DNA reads TGTGCCAGCAGTGAAGCGGGCCGAGGGCGAGGGGAGACCCAGTACTTC. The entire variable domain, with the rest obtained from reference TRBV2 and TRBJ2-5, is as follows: EPEVTQTPSHQVTQMGQEVILRCVPISNHLYFYWYRQILGQKVEFLVSFYNNEISEKSEIFDDQFSVERPDGSNFTLKIRSTKLEDSAMYFCASSEAGRGRGETQYFGPGTRLLVL.

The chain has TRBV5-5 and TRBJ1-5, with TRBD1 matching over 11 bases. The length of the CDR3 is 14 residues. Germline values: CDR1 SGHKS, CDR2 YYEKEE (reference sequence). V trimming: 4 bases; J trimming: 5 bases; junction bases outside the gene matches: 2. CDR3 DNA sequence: TGTGCCAGCAGCACGGGACAGGGGGATCAGCCCCAGCATTTT. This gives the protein CASSTGQGDQPQHF.

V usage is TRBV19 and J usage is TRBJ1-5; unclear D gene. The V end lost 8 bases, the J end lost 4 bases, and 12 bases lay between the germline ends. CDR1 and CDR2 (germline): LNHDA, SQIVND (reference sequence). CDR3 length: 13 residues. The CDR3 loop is CASSRLFNQPQHF. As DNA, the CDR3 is TGTGCCAGTTCCAGGCTGTTTAATCAGCCCCAGCATTTT.

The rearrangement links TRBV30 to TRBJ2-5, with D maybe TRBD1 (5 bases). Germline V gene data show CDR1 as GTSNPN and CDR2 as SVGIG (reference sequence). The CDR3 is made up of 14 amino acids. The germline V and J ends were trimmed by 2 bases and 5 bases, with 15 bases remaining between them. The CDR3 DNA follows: TGTGCCTGGAGTCCAGGGTCGACTTATGAGACCCAGTACTTC. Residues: CAWSPGSTYETQYF.

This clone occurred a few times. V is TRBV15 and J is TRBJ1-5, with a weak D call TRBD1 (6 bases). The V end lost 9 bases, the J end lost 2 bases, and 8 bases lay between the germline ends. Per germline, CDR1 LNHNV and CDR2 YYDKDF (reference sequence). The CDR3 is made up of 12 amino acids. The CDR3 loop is CATRTGNQPQHF. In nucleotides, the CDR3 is TGTGCCACAAGGACAGGCAATCAGCCCCAGCATTTT.